This T cell receptor beta chain originates from a study of PD-L1 blockade in urothelial cancer. Study context: The researchers analyzed blood 3 weeks (second dose) and 6 weeks after treatment start. Median T cell yield per blood sample was about 150,000 cells.

This clone has only a few counts. Urothelial carcinoma in patients was locally advanced or metastatic. Germline V CDR1 and CDR2: DFQATT, SNEGSKA (reference sequence). This CDR3 is built from 11 residues. V shed 1 base and J shed 8 bases, with 8 bases lying between them. Some clones are missing from TCRdb's copy, which holds only in-frame ones; the method was immunoSEQ multiplex PCR. Among approximately 100,000 clones listed, approximately 85% were seen once. The sequence was collected from a man aged 50 to 60 with urothelial cancer. This material consisted of PBMCs, taken around atezolizumab (anti-PD-L1) treatment. The V call is TRBV20-1, the J call TRBJ1-2; D is perhaps TRBD1 (5 bases). The CDR3: CSARAGYGYTF. DNA of the CDR3: TGCAGTGCTAGAGCAGGGTACGGCTACACCTTC.